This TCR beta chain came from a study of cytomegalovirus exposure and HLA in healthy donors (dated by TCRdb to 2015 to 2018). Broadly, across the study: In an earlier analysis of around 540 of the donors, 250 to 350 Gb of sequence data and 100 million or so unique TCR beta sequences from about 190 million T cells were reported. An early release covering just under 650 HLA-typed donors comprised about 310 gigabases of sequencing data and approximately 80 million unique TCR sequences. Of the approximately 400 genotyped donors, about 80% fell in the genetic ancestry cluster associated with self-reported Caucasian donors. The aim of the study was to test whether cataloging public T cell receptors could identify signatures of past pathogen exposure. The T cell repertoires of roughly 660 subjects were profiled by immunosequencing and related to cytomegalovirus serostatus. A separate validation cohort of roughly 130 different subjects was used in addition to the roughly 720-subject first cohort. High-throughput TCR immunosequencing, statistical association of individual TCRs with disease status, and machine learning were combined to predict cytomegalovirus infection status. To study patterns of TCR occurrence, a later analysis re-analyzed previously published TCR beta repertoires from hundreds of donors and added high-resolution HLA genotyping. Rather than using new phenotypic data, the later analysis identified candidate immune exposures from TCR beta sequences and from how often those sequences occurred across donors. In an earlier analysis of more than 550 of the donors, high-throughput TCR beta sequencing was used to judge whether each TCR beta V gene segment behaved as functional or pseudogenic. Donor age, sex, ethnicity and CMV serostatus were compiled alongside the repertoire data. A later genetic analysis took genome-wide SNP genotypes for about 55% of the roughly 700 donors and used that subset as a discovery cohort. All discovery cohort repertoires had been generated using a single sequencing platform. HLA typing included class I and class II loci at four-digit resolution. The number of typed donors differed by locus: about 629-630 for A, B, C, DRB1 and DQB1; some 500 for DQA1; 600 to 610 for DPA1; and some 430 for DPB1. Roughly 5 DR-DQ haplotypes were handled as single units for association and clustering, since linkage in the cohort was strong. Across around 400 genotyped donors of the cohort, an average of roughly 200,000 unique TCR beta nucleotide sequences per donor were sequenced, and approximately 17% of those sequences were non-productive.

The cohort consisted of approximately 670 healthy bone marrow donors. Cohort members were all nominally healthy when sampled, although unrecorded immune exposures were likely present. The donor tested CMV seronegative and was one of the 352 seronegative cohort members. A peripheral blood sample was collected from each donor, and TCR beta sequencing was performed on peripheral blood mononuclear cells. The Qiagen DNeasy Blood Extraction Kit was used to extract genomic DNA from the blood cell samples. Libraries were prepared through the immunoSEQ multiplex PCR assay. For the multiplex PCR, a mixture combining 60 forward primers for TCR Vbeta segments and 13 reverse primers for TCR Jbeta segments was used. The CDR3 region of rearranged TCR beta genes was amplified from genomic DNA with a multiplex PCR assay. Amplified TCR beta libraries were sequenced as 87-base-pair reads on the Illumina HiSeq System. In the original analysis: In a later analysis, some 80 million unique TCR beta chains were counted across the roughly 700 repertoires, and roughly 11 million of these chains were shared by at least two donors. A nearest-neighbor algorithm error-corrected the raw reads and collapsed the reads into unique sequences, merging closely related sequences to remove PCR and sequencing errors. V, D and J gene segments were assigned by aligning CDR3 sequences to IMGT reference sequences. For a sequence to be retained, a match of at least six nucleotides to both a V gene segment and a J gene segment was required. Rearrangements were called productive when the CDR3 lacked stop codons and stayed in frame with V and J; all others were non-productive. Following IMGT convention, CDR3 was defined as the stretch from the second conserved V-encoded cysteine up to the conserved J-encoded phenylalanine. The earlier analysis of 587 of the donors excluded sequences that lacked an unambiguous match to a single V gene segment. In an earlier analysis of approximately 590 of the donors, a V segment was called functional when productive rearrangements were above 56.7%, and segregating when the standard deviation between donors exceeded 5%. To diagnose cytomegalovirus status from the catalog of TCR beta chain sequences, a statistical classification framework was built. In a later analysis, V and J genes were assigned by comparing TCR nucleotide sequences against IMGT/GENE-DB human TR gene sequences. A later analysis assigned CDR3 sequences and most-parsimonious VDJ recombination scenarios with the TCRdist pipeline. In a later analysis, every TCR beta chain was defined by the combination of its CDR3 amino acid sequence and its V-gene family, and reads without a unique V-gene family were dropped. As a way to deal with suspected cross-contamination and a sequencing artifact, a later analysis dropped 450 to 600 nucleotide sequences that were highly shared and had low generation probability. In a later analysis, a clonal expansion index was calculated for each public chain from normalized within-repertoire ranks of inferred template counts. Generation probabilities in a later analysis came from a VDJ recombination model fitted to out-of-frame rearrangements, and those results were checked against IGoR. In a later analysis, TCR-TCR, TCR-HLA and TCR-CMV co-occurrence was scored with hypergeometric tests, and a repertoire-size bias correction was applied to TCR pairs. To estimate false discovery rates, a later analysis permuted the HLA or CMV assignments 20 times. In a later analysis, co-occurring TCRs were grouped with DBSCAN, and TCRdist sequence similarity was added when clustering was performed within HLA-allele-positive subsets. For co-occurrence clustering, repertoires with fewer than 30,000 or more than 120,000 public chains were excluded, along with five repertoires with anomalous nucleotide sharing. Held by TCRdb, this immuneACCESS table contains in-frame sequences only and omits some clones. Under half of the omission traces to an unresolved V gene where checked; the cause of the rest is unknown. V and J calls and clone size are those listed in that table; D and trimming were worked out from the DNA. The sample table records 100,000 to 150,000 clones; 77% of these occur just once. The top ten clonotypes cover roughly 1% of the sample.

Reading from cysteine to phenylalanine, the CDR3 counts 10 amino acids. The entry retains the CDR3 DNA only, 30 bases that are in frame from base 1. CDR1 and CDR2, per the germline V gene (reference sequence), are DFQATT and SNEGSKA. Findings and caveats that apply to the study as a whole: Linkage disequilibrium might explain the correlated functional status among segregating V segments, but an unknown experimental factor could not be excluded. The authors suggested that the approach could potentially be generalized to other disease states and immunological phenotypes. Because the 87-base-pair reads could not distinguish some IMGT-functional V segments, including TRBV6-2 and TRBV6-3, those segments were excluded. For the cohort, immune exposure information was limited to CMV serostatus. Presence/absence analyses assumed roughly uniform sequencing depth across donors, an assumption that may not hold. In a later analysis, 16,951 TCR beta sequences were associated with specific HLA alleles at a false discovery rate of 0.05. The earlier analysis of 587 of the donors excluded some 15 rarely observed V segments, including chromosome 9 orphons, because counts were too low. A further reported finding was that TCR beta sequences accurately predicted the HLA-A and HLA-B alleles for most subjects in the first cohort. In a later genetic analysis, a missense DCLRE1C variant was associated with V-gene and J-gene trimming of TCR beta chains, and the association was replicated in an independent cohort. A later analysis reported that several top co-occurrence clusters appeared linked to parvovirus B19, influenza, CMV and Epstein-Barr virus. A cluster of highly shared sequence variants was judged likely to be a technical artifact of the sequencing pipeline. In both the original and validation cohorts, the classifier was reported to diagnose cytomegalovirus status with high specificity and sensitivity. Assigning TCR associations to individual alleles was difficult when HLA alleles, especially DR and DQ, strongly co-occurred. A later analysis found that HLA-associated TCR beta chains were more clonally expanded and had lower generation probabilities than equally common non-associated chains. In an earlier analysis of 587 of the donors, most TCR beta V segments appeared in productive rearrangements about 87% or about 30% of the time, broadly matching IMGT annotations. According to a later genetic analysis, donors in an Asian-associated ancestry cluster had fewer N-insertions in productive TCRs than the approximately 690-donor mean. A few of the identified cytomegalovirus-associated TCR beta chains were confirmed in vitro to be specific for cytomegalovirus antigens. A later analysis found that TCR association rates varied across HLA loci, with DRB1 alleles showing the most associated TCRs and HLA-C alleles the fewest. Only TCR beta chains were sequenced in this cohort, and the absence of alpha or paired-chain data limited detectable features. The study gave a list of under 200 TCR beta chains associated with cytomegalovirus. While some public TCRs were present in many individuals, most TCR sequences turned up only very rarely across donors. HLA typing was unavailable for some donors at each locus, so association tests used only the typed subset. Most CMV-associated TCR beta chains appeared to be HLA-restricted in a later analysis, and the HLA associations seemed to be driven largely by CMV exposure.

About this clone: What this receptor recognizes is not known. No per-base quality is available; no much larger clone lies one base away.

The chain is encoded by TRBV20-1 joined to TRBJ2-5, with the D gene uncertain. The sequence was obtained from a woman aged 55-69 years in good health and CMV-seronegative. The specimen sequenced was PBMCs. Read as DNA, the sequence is TGCAGCGCGCGGAGCGAGACCCAGTACTTC. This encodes CSARSETQYF.